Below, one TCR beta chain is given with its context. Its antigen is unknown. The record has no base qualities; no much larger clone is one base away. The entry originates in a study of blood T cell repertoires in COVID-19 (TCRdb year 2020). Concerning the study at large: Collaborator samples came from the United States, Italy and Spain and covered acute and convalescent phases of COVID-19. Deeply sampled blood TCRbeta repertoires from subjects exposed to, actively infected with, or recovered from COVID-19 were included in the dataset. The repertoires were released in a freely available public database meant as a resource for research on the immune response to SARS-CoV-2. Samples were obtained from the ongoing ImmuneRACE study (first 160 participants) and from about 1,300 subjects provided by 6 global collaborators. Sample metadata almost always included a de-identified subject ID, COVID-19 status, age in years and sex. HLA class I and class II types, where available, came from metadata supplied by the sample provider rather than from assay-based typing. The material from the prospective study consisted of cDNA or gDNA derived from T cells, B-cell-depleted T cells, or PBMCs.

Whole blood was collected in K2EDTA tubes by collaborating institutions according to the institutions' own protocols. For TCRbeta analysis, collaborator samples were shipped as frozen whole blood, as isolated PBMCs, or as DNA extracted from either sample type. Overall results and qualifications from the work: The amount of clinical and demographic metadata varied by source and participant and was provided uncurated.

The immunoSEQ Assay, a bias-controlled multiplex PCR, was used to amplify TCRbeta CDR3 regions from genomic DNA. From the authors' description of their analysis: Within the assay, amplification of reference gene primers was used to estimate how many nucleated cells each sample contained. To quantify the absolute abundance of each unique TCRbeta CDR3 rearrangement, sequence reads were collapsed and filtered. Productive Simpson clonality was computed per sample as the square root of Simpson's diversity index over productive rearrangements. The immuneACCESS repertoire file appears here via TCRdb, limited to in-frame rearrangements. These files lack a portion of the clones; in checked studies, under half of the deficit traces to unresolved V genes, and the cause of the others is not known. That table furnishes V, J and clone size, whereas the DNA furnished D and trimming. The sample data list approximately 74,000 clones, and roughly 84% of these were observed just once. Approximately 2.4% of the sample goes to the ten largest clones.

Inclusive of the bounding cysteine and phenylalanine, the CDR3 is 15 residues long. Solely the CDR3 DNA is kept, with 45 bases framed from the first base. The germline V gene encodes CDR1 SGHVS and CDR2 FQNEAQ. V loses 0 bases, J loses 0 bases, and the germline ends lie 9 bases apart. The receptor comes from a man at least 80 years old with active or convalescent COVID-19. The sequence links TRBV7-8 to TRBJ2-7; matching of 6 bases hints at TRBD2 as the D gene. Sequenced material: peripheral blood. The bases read TGTGCCAGCAGCTTAGCACAGACTAGCTCCTACGAGCAGTACTTC. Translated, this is CASSLAQTSSYEQYF.